Sequencing of this TCR beta chain was carried out in a study of shared clonotypes between healthy human individuals. Whole-study results and caveats: Few donors restricted represented genetic and exposure-history diversity. Generally, naive subsets (rather than memory subsets) showed larger estimated richness.

A word on this clone: Its cognate antigen is unknown.

CD45RO-negative CD8 cells positively selected for CCR7 made up the naive population, which excluded terminally differentiated effector memory CD45RA+ cells. Clones were sequenced by immunoSEQ multiplex PCR, and TCRdb holds only the in-frame ones, with some missing. The profile shows roughly 810,000 clones, about 97% of them singletons. The sequence came from a man younger than 40 in good health. The material sequenced was naive CD8+ T cells sorted from blood.

Here the CDR3 reads CASSLLPSRETQYF. CDR3 nucleotides: TGCGCCAGCAGCCTTCTGCCCTCGCGGGAGACCCAGTACTTC. J is TRBJ2-5 and V is TRBV5-1, with D hard to call. Trimming stripped 4 bases from V and 5 bases from J, with 15 bases between. This CDR3 is 14 amino acids long. CDR1 SGHRS and CDR2 YFSETQ come from the germline V gene.